The clone carrying this T cell receptor beta chain was seen a few times. Its antigen is as yet unknown. The ends lost 8 bases at V and 5 bases at J; junction bases unmatched: 11. Germline loops: CDR1 SQVTM, CDR2 ANQGSEA. The CDR3 runs 14 residues. This specimen belongs to a study of blood T cells in healthy people across ages. Primed by a sample-barcoded 5' primer and a J-beta primer mix, a second PCR proceeded for about 6 to 11 cycles. TCRdb reprocessed the 5' RACE reads with MiXCR, giving one entry per CDR3 protein. The sample yields around 1,800,000 distinct CDR3 sequences, about 39% seen once. Study observations and caveats: Estimates based on one million T cells were treated as lower bounds.

The sequencing input was blood. V usage is TRBV29-1 and J usage is TRBJ2-1; 8 bases agree with TRBD1. The sequence was collected from a human donor in good health. The CDR3 DNA is TGCAGCACCGAGGGGGGACAGGCCGACAATGAGCAGTTCTTC. Translation: CSTEGGQADNEQFF.